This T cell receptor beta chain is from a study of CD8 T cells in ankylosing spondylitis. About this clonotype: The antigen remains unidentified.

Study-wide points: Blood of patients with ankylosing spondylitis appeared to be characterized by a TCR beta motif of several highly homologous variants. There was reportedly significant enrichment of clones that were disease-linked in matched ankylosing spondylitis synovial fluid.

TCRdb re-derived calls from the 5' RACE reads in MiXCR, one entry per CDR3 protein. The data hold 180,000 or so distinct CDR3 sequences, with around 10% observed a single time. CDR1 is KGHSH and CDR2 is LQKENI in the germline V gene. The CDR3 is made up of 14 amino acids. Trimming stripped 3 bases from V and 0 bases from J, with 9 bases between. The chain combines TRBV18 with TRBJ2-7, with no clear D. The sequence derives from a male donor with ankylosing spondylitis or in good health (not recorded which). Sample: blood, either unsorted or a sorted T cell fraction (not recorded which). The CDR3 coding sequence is TGTGCCAGCTCACCCGACGTTCACTCCTACGAGCAGTACTTC. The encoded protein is CASSPDVHSYEQYF. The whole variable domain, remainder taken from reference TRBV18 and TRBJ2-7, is NAGVMQNPRHLVRRRGQEARLRCSPMKGHSHVYWYRQLPEEGLKFMVYLQKENIIDESGMPKERFSAEFPKEGPSILRIQQVVRGDSAAYFCASSPDVHSYEQYFGPGTRLTVT.